Shown below are 32 T cell receptor beta chains from a single sample sequenced in a study of shared clonotypes between healthy human individuals. TCRdb's copy holds only in-frame clones and misses some; the assay was immunoSEQ multiplex PCR. The table lists some 740,000 clones, almost 95% of them singletons. Positively selected for CCR7, the CD45RO-negative cells used as naive CD8 cells excluded terminally differentiated effector memory CD45RA+ cells. Sequencing was performed on naive CD8+ T cells sorted from blood. The receptors were sampled from a man aged 25 to 45 in good health.

DNA of the CDR3: TGTGCCAGCAGCTTAGAACGTTCCACAGATACGCAGTATTTT. This encodes CASSLERSTDTQYF. V is TRBV7-9 and J is TRBJ2-3; D is undetermined. This CDR3 contains 14 residues. The V end was cut by 1 base, the J end by 2 bases, with 7 bases between. Per the germline V gene, CDR1 is SEHNR and CDR2 is FQNEAQ (reference sequence).

This rearrangement joins TRBV10-1 to TRBJ2-3, with 10 bases identical to TRBD2. Germline lookup yields CDR1 WNHNN and CDR2 SYGVQD (reference sequence). The CDR3 covers 19 residues. Germline trimming cut 11 bases from V and 2 bases from J; bases unmatched to any gene: 22. The CDR3 spells CAGLAELAGAKGHTDTQYF. CDR3 in DNA: TGCGCCGGACTCGCGGAGCTAGCGGGGGCAAAGGGGCACACAGATACGCAGTATTTT.

The chain uses TRBV11-2 and TRBJ2-1; 8 bases are a match to TRBD2. In germline, CDR1 is SGHAT, CDR2 FQNNGV. The V segment lost 5 bases and the J segment 1 base; nucleotides outside the gene matches: 7. There are 16 residues in the CDR3. This CDR3 reads CASSIPLAASYNEQFF. CDR3 nucleotides: TGTGCCAGCAGCATACCACTAGCGGCATCCTACAATGAGCAGTTCTTC.

The V call is TRBV5-6, the J call TRBJ1-1; D is undetermined. Trimming removed 3 bases at V and 4 bases at J, with 19 bases between. The CDR3 has 16 amino acids. CDR1 is SGHDT, CDR2 YYEEEE, per germline. CDR3 sequence (DNA): TGTGCCAGCAGCTCTGACGGAAGAATCTGGAGCACTGAAGCTTTCTTT. Residues: CASSSDGRIWSTEAFF. The full variable domain, rest sourced from reference TRBV5-6 and TRBJ1-1, is DAGVTQSPTHLIKTRGQQVTLRCSPKSGHDTVSWYQQALGQGPQFIFQYYEEEERQRGNFPDRFSGHQFPNYSSELNVNALLLGDSALYLCASSSDGRIWSTEAFFGQGTRLTVV.

The chain couples TRBV29-1 to TRBJ1-2, with 7 positions matching TRBD1. After removal of 7 bases from V and 5 bases from J, the junction contained 10 bases not matched to a gene. The CDR3 covers 13 residues. Germline-derived CDR1 and CDR2 are SQVTM and ANQGSEA. The CDR3 bases are TGCAGCGCCGAGGACAGGCTAATTTATGGCTACACCTTC. It specifies CSAEDRLIYGYTF. Together with reference TRBV29-1 and TRBJ1-2, the CDR3 gives the full variable domain: SAVISQKPSRDICQRGTSLTIQCQVDSQVTMMFWYRQQPGQSLTLIATANQGSEATYESGFVIDKFPISRPNLTFSTLTVSNMSPEDSSIYLCSAEDRLIYGYTFGSGTRLTVV.

The gene calls are TRBV15 and TRBJ2-3; tentative D call: TRBD2 (5 bases). Germline values: CDR1 LNHNV, CDR2 YYDKDF (reference sequence). The CDR3 spans 14 residues. V lost 1 base, J lost 2 bases, and 7 bases lay in between. CDR3 in amino acids: CATSRAGITDTQYF. For the CDR3, the DNA is TGTGCCACCAGCAGAGCGGGGATCACAGATACGCAGTATTTT.

V usage is TRBV4-1 and J usage is TRBJ2-7; D gene unclear. Germline V gene lookup returns CDR1 MGHRA and CDR2 YSYEKL. With 1 base removed from V and 5 bases from J, the gap between germline ends came to 21 bases. This CDR3 is 17 amino acids long. The CDR3 DNA reads TGCGCCAGCAGCCAAGTCCCCCCGGAGTCCGGCAGGAACGAGCAGTACTTC. Protein product: CASSQVPPESGRNEQYF.

The chain uses TRBV6-1 and TRBJ1-5; possible D gene TRBD1, 5 bases. The CDR3 totals 18 residues. CDR1 is MNHNS, CDR2 SASEGT, per germline. V gave up 2 bases and J gave up 3 bases, with 20 bases separating them. The CDR3 nucleotides are TGTGCCAGCAGTGAACATGGCGGGGCGGGAAGGGACAATCAGCCCCAGCATTTT. It encodes CASSEHGGAGRDNQPQHF.

This clone appeared a single time. CDR3: CASTYDRGTYEQYF. The CDR3 DNA reads as TGTGCCAGCACCTACGACAGGGGGACCTACGAGCAGTACTTC. This chain joins TRBV28 and TRBJ2-7, with 9 bases lining up with TRBD1. V dropped 7 bases and J dropped 2; count of bases not matched to a gene: 6. Per germline, CDR1 MDHEN and CDR2 SYDVKM. CDR3 length: 14 residues.

J is TRBJ2-7 and V is TRBV7-3; TRBD1 matches at 7 bases. In germline, CDR1 is SGHTA, CDR2 FQGTGA. The CDR3 loop spans 16 amino acids. J gave up 2 bases and V 5 bases, and 12 bases lay outside the gene matches. CDR3 in amino acids: CASSPRVDRVPYEQYF. The CDR3 DNA is TGTGCCAGCAGCCCCAGGGTAGACAGGGTACCCTACGAGCAGTACTTC.

The chain combines TRBV10-3 with TRBJ1-2; D may be TRBD1 (6 bases). V lost 2 bases to trimming and J lost 4 bases, with 20 bases between them. Per the germline V gene, CDR1 is ENHRY and CDR2 is SYGVKD. The CDR3 is 17 amino acids. The CDR3 reads CAISEVSQGLSGYGYTF. The CDR3 DNA sequence: TGTGCCATCAGTGAGGTATCACAGGGCTTGAGCGGCTATGGCTACACCTTC.

The chain carries TRBV27 and TRBJ2-3, with TRBD2 matching over 7 bases. Germline-derived CDR1 and CDR2 are MNHEY and SMNVEV (reference sequence). CDR3 length: 15 amino acids. V shed 2 bases and J 3 bases; nucleotides not matched to a gene: 5. CDR3 bases: TGTGCCAGCAGTTTAGGGGCGGGAGAAACAGATACGCAGTATTTT. It yields the protein CASSLGAGETDTQYF.

The V call is TRBV7-9, the J call TRBJ2-1; 12 positions agree with TRBD1. The germline gives CDR1 SEHNR, CDR2 FQNEAQ (reference sequence). The V and J ends lost 1 base and 5 bases, in that order; junction bases with no gene match: 3. The CDR3 sequence is 16 residues long. CDR3 nucleotides: TGTGCCAGCAGCTTAGTAGGGACAGGGGGCAACAATGAGCAGTTCTTC. Its translation: CASSLVGTGGNNEQFF.

This rearrangement joins TRBV11-3 to TRBJ2-1; D gene unclear. This CDR3 spans 14 amino acids. From germline, CDR1 is SGHNT and CDR2 YENEEA. Between the trimmed V and J ends, which lost 5 bases and 10 bases, there was a span of 18 bases. The CDR3 sequence: CASSPESPQFEQFF. The CDR3 nucleotides read TGTGCCAGCAGCCCAGAGTCCCCGCAATTCGAGCAGTTCTTC.

This rearrangement joins TRBV4-1 to TRBJ2-1, with 10 nucleotides matching TRBD2. The length of the CDR3 is 16 residues. J lost 4 bases, V lost 4 bases, and 7 bases had no gene match. Germline V gene lookup returns CDR1 MGHRA and CDR2 YSYEKL. CDR3 protein: CASSPTIAGGYNEQFF. The CDR3 region has the DNA TGCGCCAGCAGCCCGACCATAGCGGGAGGTTACAATGAGCAGTTCTTC.

The chain links TRBV5-1 to TRBJ2-1; TRBD2 matches at 9 bases. The CDR3 covers 13 residues. Unmatched junction bases numbered 4, after V lost 4 bases and J lost 8 bases. Germline CDR1 SGHRS, CDR2 YFSETQ. CDR3 DNA sequence: TGCGCCAGCAGCCCTGGGACTAGCCATGAGCAGTTCTTC. This codes for CASSPGTSHEQFF.

The V and J genes are TRBV28 and TRBJ2-2; 7 bases match TRBD1. The V and J ends lost 4 bases and 5 bases, in that order; junction bases with no gene match: 10. The CDR3 has 16 amino acids. Germline V gene data show CDR1 as MDHEN and CDR2 as SYDVKM. The CDR3 DNA follows: TGTGCCAGCAGTTATTCCGAGGGGGCGCAAACCGGGGAGCTGTTTTTT. Translating gives CASSYSEGAQTGELFF.

This rearrangement joins TRBV6-6 to TRBJ2-3, with D unresolved. CDR3 size: 16 residues. Trimming shortened V by 7 bases and J by 2 bases, and 19 bases separated the two germline ends. CDR1 is MNHNY, CDR2 SVGAGI, per germline (reference sequence). CDR3 sequence (DNA): TGTGCCAGCACCTTACGTGTGACGGCCGACACAGATACGCAGTATTTT. It codes for CASTLRVTADTDTQYF.

As DNA, the CDR3 is TGTGCCAGCAGCTCTATCAACACCGGGGAGCTGTTTTTT. Residues: CASSSINTGELFF. The chain employs TRBV7-2 and TRBJ2-2; D is unresolved. V was cut by 4 bases and J by 2 bases, with 5 bases left in between. CDR1 is SGHTA and CDR2 is FQGNSA in the germline V gene. The length of the CDR3 is 13 residues.

V usage is TRBV10-3 and J usage is TRBJ2-7, with 13 bases that match TRBD2. CDR3 length: 15 amino acids. CDR1 is ENHRY, CDR2 SYGVKD, per germline. After removal of 6 bases from V and 2 bases from J, the junction contained 4 bases not matched to a gene. The DNA for the CDR3 is TGTGCCATCAGAGGACTAGCGGGAGAAACCTACGAGCAGTACTTC. It translates to CAIRGLAGETYEQYF.

The chain has TRBV28 and TRBJ1-1; maybe TRBD1 (5 bases). The V gene lost 6 bases and the J gene lost 4 bases, with 6 bases spanning the gap. This CDR3 has 11 residues. The germline V gene has CDR1 MDHEN and CDR2 SYDVKM. For the CDR3, the DNA is TGTGCCAGCAGGGGGGGCACTGAAGCTTTCTTT. This translates into CASRGGTEAFF. Filled out from reference TRBV28 and TRBJ1-1, the complete variable domain reads DVKVTQSSRYLVKRTGEKVFLECVQDMDHENMFWYRQDPGLGLRLIYFSYDVKMKEKGDIPEGYSVSREKKERFSLILESASTNQTSMYLCASRGGTEAFFGQGTRLTVV.

The chain employs TRBV28 and TRBJ2-1, with D possibly being TRBD1 (5 bases). The V gene lost 5 bases and the J gene lost 5 bases, with 13 bases spanning the gap. The germline CDR1 and CDR2 sequences are MDHEN and SYDVKM. This CDR3 is built from 14 residues. The CDR3 DNA reads as TGTGCCAGCAGTCTGCGGACACCCCACAATGAGCAGTTCTTC. Residues: CASSLRTPHNEQFF.

The chain combines TRBV7-8 with TRBJ2-7; D perhaps matches TRBD2 (5 bases). V gave up 1 base and J gave up 2 bases, with 9 bases separating them. Germline loops: CDR1 SGHVS, CDR2 FQNEAQ. CDR3 size: 14 residues. The DNA of the CDR3 is TGTGCCAGCAGCTTAGTCGGAGGCGCCTACGAGCAGTACTTC. It encodes CASSLVGGAYEQYF.

This chain connects TRBV11-2 to TRBJ2-1; 15 nucleotides agree with TRBD2. After removal of 1 base from V and 4 bases from J, the junction contained 8 bases not matched to a gene. The CDR3 totals 19 residues. Germline CDR1 SGHAT, CDR2 FQNNGV. The chain's CDR3 is CASSLGPGLAGGGYNEQFF. The DNA for the CDR3 is TGTGCCAGCAGCTTAGGTCCCGGACTAGCGGGAGGGGGGTACAATGAGCAGTTCTTC.

This sequence joins TRBV27 and TRBJ2-7; D gene uncertain. Germline CDR1 reads MNHEY; CDR2 reads SMNVEV (reference sequence). Trimming took 0 bases from V and 2 from J, leaving 11 bases between them. This CDR3 contains 15 residues. CDR3 DNA sequence: TGTGCCAGCAGTTTATCATCCAGCCTCCCCTACGAGCAGTACTTC. Encoded protein: CASSLSSSLPYEQYF.

The chain recombines TRBV6-5 with TRBJ1-1; tentative D call: TRBD1 (5 bases). Trimming left V 5 bases short and J 4 bases short, with 11 bases between. Germline V gene lookup returns CDR1 MNHEY and CDR2 SVGAGI. This CDR3 comprises 13 residues. This CDR3 reads CASSKGTGTEAFF. DNA of the CDR3: TGTGCCAGCAGTAAAGGGACCGGCACTGAAGCTTTCTTT.

The chain couples TRBV4-1 to TRBJ2-3; 12 nucleotides match TRBD1. The CDR3 spans 16 residues. Per germline, CDR1 MGHRA and CDR2 YSYEKL. After removal of 1 base from V and 8 bases from J, the junction contained 7 bases not matched to a gene. CDR3 protein: CASSQVGTGGGGTQYF. The CDR3 coding sequence is TGCGCCAGCAGCCAAGTCGGGACAGGGGGCGGGGGTACGCAGTATTTT.

The chain carries TRBV18 and TRBJ2-7; TRBD2 matches 11 bases. CDR1 is KGHSH and CDR2 is LQKENI in the germline V gene. V lost 3 bases, J lost 3 bases, and 10 bases stayed unmatched. This CDR3 is built from 17 residues. The CDR3 region is CASSPQSSGLADYEQYF. In DNA, the CDR3 is TGTGCCAGCTCACCTCAAAGCTCGGGACTAGCGGACTACGAGCAGTACTTC.

The chain is built from TRBV13 and TRBJ2-7; tentative D call: TRBD2 (5 bases). There are 15 residues in the CDR3. V gave up 0 bases and J gave up 3 bases, with 12 bases separating them. The germline gives CDR1 PRHDT, CDR2 FYEKMQ (reference sequence). The CDR3 reads CASSLGGGLGYEQYF. As DNA, the CDR3 is TGTGCCAGCAGCTTAGGGGGCGGGTTAGGCTACGAGCAGTACTTC.

The CDR3 protein is CASSLSRGGDGYTF. The CDR3 nucleotides are TGTGCCAGCAGCTTAAGCAGGGGCGGCGATGGCTACACCTTC. The V call is TRBV7-9, the J call TRBJ1-2, with D possibly being TRBD1 (6 bases). The CDR3 extends over 14 amino acids. Deletions cut 2 bases from V and 6 bases from J, with 13 bases between. Per the germline V gene, CDR1 is SEHNR and CDR2 is FQNEAQ (reference sequence).

The chain couples TRBV2 to TRBJ2-7; D gene unclear. Germline V gives CDR1 SNHLY, CDR2 FYNNEI. V lost 6 bases, J lost 1 base, and 7 bases lay in between. The CDR3 sequence is 12 residues long. The CDR3 spells CASRGPSYEQYF. The CDR3 DNA follows: TGTGCCAGCAGAGGACCGTCCTACGAGCAGTACTTC.

CDR3 in DNA: TGCGCCAGCAGCCACGGGGGGCAGACCTACGAGCAGTACTTC. Translated, it gives CASSHGGQTYEQYF. V gene TRBV4-1 combines with J gene TRBJ2-7; TRBD2 is a possible D gene (7 bases). V was clipped by 3 bases and J by 2 bases, with 11 bases between them. The germline V gene has CDR1 MGHRA and CDR2 YSYEKL. CDR3 size: 14 residues.